This T cell receptor beta chain was sequenced during a study of cytomegalovirus exposure and HLA in healthy donors. Study results and caveats: Cytomegalovirus status, reportedly, was diagnosed with high specificity and sensitivity by the classifier.

This clone was observed a few times. Its antigen is not identified. V trimming: 4 bases; J trimming: 4 bases; junction bases outside the gene matches: 4. The V gene's germline CDR1 is SGHNT and CDR2 YYREEE (reference sequence). The CDR3 runs to 14 residues. With 60 Vbeta and 13 Jbeta primers, the PCR was carried out. TCRdb's table, derived via immunoSEQ multiplex PCR, lists solely in-frame clones and lacks some. The sample shows under 200,000 clones, approximately 11% of them seen only once. This TCR came from a man aged 50 to 59 in good health and CMV-seropositive. The sequenced sample consisted of PBMCs. The rearrangement uses TRBV5-4 and TRBJ1-5; the match to TRBD1 covers 8 bases. The CDR3 DNA follows: TGTGCCAGCAGCAAGACAGGGGAGAATCAGCCCCAGCATTTT. Protein product: CASSKTGENQPQHF.